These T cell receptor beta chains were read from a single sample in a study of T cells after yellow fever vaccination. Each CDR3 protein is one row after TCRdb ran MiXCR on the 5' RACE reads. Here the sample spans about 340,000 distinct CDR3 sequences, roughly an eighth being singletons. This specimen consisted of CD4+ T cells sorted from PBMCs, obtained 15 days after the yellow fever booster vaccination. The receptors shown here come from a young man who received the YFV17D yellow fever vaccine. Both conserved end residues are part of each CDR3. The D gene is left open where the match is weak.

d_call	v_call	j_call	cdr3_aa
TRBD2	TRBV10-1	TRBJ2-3	CASRSGGALDTQYF
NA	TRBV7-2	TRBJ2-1	CASSLVGGHSYNEQFF
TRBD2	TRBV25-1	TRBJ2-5	CASSDARRGSGGTQYF
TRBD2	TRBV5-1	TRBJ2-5	CASSSLASGQETQYF
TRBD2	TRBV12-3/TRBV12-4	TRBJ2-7	CASSSSGGRGAYEQYF
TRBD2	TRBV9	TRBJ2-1	CASSVVPLLAGTLSSYNEQFF
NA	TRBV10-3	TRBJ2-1	CAISESGHYNEQFF
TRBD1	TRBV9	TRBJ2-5	CASSVAGAGGMQETQYF
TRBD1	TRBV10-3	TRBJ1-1	CAISLGDRDALAEAFF
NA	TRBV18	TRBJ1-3	CASSREGGNTIYF